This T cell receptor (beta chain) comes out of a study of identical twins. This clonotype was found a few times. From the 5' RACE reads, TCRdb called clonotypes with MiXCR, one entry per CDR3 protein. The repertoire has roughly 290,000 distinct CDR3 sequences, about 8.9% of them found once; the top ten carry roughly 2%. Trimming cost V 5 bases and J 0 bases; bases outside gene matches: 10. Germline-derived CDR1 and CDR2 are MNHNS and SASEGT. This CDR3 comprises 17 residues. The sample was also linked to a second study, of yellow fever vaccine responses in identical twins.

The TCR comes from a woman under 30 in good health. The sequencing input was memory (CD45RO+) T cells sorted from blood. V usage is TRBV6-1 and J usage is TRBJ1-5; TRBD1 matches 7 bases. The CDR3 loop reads CASSPAGQVYSNQPQHF. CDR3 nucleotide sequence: TGTGCCAGCAGTCCCGCTGGACAGGTCTATAGCAATCAGCCCCAGCATTTT.